Below, one T cell receptor beta chain is given with its context. Its antigen is currently unknown. The data belong to a study of blood T cells in healthy people across ages. Study results and limitations: Conclusively comparing naive with antigen-experienced cells was impossible with unsorted PBMCs. With donor CMV status unknown, expanded clonotype changes were possibly confounded. Naive CD4+ cell counts and diversity both ran higher in long-lived than in aged donors.

A second PCR of 7 to 11 cycles used a sample-barcoded 5' primer and a J-beta primer mix. One entry per CDR3 protein, called by TCRdb with MiXCR from the 5' RACE reads. The sample contains 950,000 to 1,200,000 distinct CDR3 sequences, under 40% of which appear only once. This sequence originates from a man aged 18 to 29 in good health. Material: blood.

CDR3: CASSQKGYRGSNTGELFF. CDR3 coding DNA: TGTGCCAGCAGCCAAAAGGGCTACAGGGGTTCGAACACCGGGGAGCTGTTTTTT. The chain has TRBV4-2 and TRBJ2-2, with 7 bases aligning to TRBD1. The germline CDR1 and CDR2 sequences are LGHNA and YNFKEQ. V lost 2 bases and J lost 0; bases outside the gene matches: 9. This CDR3 comprises 18 residues.